The rows below give T cell receptor beta chains drawn from one sample of a study of control samples from healthy donors and cancer patients. Assay used: immunoSEQ multiplex PCR; TCRdb lists only in-frame clones, some missing. The sample includes about 130,000 clones, roughly 87% of them seen just once. Sequencing input: blood. The source is a man between 18 and 29 years old in good health. The CDR3 runs from the conserved cysteine through the conserved F or W. A D gene is named only where the DNA matches it firmly. Rows may omit the clone size; those that give it use once, few, many or a size class.

TRBV6-4	TRBD2	TRBJ2-1	15	-	CASSPEASGSNEQFF	TGTGCCAGCAGTCCTGAGGCTAGCGGGAGCAATGAGCAGTTCTTC
TRBV10-1	TRBD2	TRBJ2-1	16	many	CASSVASGSVGNEQFF	TGCGCCAGCAGTGTGGCCAGCGGGAGTGTGGGCAATGAGCAGTTCTTC
TRBV6-1	-	TRBJ1-1	12	-	CASSDRGWSAFF	TGTGCCAGCAGTGATCGAGGATGGAGTGCTTTCTTT
TRBV13	TRBD1	TRBJ1-6	14	-	CASSADRGRPPLHF	TGTGCCAGCAGCGCGGACAGGGGAAGGCCACCCCTCCACTTT
TRBV5-1	TRBD2	TRBJ2-1	16	once	CASSLVGYGRPDEQFF	TGCGCCAGCAGCTTGGTTGGCTACGGGAGGCCGGATGAGCAGTTCTTC
TRBV24-1	-	TRBJ2-3	19	once	CATSGGDSQTREFTDTQYF	TGTGCCACCAGTGGGGGAGACAGTCAGACCAGGGAGTTCACAGATACGCAGTATTTT
TRBV7-8	-	TRBJ1-1	17	medium-sized	CASSLRVGLRMNTEAFF	TGTGCCAGCAGCTTAAGAGTAGGACTCCGGATGAACACTGAAGCTTTCTTT
TRBV5-4	-	TRBJ1-6	15	-	CASSPGEGTNSPLHF	TGTGCCAGCAGCCCGGGGGAGGGAACTAATTCACCCCTCCACTTT
TRBV18	TRBD2	TRBJ2-1	15	-	CASSPGRGYGDEQFF	TGTGCCAGCTCACCAGGGCGGGGGTACGGGGATGAGCAGTTCTTC
TRBV29-1	-	TRBJ1-1	12	-	CSVVLQNTEAFF	TGCAGCGTTGTTCTTCAGAACACTGAAGCTTTCTTT
TRBV24-1	-	TRBJ2-2	15	few	CATSDAGTPTGELFF	TGTGCCACCAGTGATGCCGGGACGCCCACCGGGGAGCTGTTTTTT
TRBV5-1	TRBD1	TRBJ2-1	15	-	CASSSTGGGYNEQFF	TGCGCCAGCAGCTCGACAGGGGGCGGCTACAATGAGCAGTTCTTC
TRBV4-1	-	TRBJ2-1	16	-	CASSQDIRAAYNEQFF	TGCGCCAGCAGCCAAGATATCAGGGCAGCCTACAATGAGCAGTTCTTC
TRBV5-1	TRBD2	TRBJ2-1	17	once	CASSFGLAGAVPNEQFF	TGCGCCAGCAGCTTCGGACTAGCGGGAGCGGTACCCAATGAGCAGTTCTTC
TRBV27	-	TRBJ1-1	13	-	CASESRRHTEAFF	TGTGCCAGCGAGTCCCGTCGACACACTGAAGCTTTCTTT
TRBV4-1	-	TRBJ2-5	15	-	CASSQDPHGEETQYF	TGCGCCAGCAGCCAAGATCCGCACGGCGAAGAGACCCAGTACTTC